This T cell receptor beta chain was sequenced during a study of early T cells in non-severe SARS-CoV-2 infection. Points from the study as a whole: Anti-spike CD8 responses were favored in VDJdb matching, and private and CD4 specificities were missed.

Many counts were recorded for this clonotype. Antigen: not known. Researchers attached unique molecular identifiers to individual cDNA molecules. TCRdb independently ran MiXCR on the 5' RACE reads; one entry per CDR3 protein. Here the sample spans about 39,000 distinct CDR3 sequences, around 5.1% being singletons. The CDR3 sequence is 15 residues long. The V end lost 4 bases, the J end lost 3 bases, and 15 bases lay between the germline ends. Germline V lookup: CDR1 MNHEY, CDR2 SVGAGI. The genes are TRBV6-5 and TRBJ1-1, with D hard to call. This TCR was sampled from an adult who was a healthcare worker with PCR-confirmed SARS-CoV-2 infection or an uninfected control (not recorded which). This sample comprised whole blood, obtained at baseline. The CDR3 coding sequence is TGTGCCAGCAGTTTAGGACGGGGTACCGACACTGAAGCTTTCTTT. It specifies CASSLGRGTDTEAFF.